This entry features one T cell receptor (beta chain) sequence. Its specific antigen is unknown. No base quality information exists; no much larger clone differs at one position. The sample originates from a study of blood T cell repertoires in COVID-19 (TCRdb year 2020). About the investigation overall: Samples from collaborators originated in the United States, Italy and Spain and spanned both the acute and convalescent phases of COVID-19. A de-identified subject ID, COVID-19 status, age in years and sex were almost always included in the sample metadata. Samples came from the ongoing ImmuneRACE study (first 160 participants) plus 1,254 subjects from 6 global collaborators. Subjects who had been exposed to COVID-19, were actively infected with it, or had recovered from it provided the deeply sampled blood TCRbeta repertoires that made up the dataset. The material from the prospective study consisted of cDNA or gDNA derived from T cells, B-cell-depleted T cells, or PBMCs. A freely available public database, intended as a resource for researchers studying the immune response to SARS-CoV-2, is where the repertoires were released. HLA class I and class II types, where available, came from metadata supplied by the sample provider rather than from assay-based typing.

TCRbeta CDR3 regions were amplified from genomic DNA by means of the immunoSEQ Assay, a bias-controlled multiplex PCR. In the source study's methods: The number of nucleated cells in each sample was estimated from the amplification of reference gene primers within the assay. To quantify the absolute abundance of each unique TCRbeta CDR3 rearrangement, sequence reads were collapsed and filtered. Productive Simpson clonality was computed per sample as the square root of Simpson's diversity index over productive rearrangements. TCRdb took over this immuneACCESS table, retaining in-frame rearrangements with V and J assigned. Such tables are incomplete; in checked studies, under half of the missing clones stem from an unresolved V gene, and the remainder is unexplained. The V and J calls and clone size are taken from that table; D and trimming were inferred from the DNA. In this sample the table shows about 56,000 clones, roughly 89% of which occur a single time. Approximately 45% of the sample lies in the top ten.

One collaborating source in Seattle enrolled patients while the patients were actively infected and followed the patients over time throughout the course of disease. The collaborating institutions used their own protocols to collect whole blood in K2EDTA tubes. For TCRbeta analysis, collaborator samples were shipped as frozen whole blood, as isolated PBMCs, or as DNA extracted from either sample type. Study-level results and caveats: The quantity of clinical and demographic metadata differed by source and by participant and was supplied without curation.

Including the terminal cysteine and phenylalanine, the CDR3 comprises 14 residues. Only the CDR3 part of the read is kept: 42 bases, read in frame from the first base. Taken from the germline V gene, the CDR1 and CDR2 loops are SGDLS and YYNGEE. V was cut back by 4 bases and J by 11 bases, leaving a gap of 16 bases between them. The chain uses TRBV9 and TRBJ1-6; perhaps TRBD1 is the D gene, with 5 bases matching. This clonotype originated in a woman in her sixties with COVID-19, enrolled during active disease. The sequenced material came from peripheral blood. The DNA sequence reads TGTGCCAGCAGCCCCCCCACAGGATCGGCACCCCTCCACTTT. It specifies CASSPPTGSAPLHF.